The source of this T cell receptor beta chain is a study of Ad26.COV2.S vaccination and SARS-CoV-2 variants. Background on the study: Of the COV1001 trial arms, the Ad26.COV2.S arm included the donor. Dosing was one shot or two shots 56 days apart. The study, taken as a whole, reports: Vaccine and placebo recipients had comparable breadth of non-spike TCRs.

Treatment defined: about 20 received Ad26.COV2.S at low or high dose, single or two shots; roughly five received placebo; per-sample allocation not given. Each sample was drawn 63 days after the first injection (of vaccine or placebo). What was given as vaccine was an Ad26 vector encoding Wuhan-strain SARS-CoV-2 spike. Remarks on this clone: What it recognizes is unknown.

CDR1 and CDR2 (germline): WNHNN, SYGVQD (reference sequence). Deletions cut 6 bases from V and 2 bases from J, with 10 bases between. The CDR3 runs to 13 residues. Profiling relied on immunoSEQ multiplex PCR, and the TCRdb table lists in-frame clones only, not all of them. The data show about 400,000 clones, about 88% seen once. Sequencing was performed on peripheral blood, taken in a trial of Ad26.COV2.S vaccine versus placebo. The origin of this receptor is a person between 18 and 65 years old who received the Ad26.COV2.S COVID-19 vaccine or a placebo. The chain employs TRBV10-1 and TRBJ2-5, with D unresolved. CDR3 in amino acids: CASRGSLQETQYF. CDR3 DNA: TGCGCCAGCAGGGGCAGTTTACAAGAGACCCAGTACTTC.